The sample holds many counts of the clone carrying this T cell receptor (beta chain). Its antigen remains unknown. In germline, CDR1 is SGHVS, CDR2 FQNEAQ. The CDR3 spans 13 residues. Trimming cost V 5 bases and J 2 bases, with 9 bases left between them. The data were obtained in a study of naive and memory T cell subsets. Whole-study results and caveats: A few larger clonotypes appeared in naive repertoires, especially CD8, possibly memory cells re-expressing CD45RA.

An equimolar mix of two oligonucleotides served as the beta constant-region primer for TRBC1 and TRBC2. The ligated cDNA underwent four PCR rounds using SP2 and nested alpha and beta constant-region primers. TCRdb fed the UMI-ligation and nested PCR reads into MiXCR, producing one record per CDR3 protein. This sample yields more than 95,000 distinct CDR3 sequences, of which roughly 14% are seen a single time; 2.5% to 3.5% belongs to the top ten. Sequenced material: naive CD8+ T cells from blood. This receptor was identified in a human donor in good health. The genes are TRBV7-8 and TRBJ1-1, with D uncertain. CDR3 sequence (DNA): TGTGCCAGCAGCCTTAACACAAACACTGAAGCTTTCTTT. Translation gives CASSLNTNTEAFF.